This T cell receptor beta chain was captured in a study of cytomegalovirus exposure and HLA in healthy donors. Study-wide results and caveats: Looking again later, the authors saw that most CMV-associated TCR beta chains seemed HLA-restricted.

Points on this clone: The antigen is not known.

J lost 5 bases, V lost 5 bases, and 5 bases had no gene match. The length of the CDR3 is 13 residues. Germline-derived CDR1 and CDR2 are PRHDT and FYEKMQ (reference sequence). The PCR was carried out with 60 Vbeta primers and 13 Jbeta primers. Method: immunoSEQ multiplex PCR; TCRdb's copy keeps in-frame clones and lacks some. This table holds about 120,000 clones, about 80% found once. The TCR comes from a woman aged 18-30 years in good health and CMV-seronegative. The chain couples TRBV13 to TRBJ1-2; TRBD1 aligns across 7 bases. The source material was PBMCs. Written as DNA, the CDR3 is TGTGCCAGCAGCCCCCCGGGACAGTATGGCTACACCTTC. Translated: CASSPPGQYGYTF.